This T cell receptor (beta chain) comes out of a study of regulatory T cells in long-lasting Graves disease. Study-wide points: There was favoring of TRBV28, TRBJ1-2 and TRBJ2-5 in persistent disease.

This clonotype was seen ten or more times. Its specificity is unknown. Trimming cost V 5 bases and J 4 bases, with 20 bases left between them. Per germline, CDR1 DFQATT and CDR2 SNEGSKA (reference sequence). The CDR3 totals 15 residues. Construction of TCR beta libraries relied on iRepertoire HTBI primers and on Arm-PCR targeting CDR3 regions. TCRdb independently ran MiXCR on the multiplex PCR reads; one entry per CDR3 protein. The sample records a few hundred thousand distinct CDR3 sequences, 23% being singletons. As for time point: persistent/refractory GD, antithyroid drugs over 5 years with positive TRAb. Making the TCR library involved RNA that had been extracted from PBMCs.

This sample comprised peripheral blood mononuclear cells (PBMCs), obtained when the disease was refractory, from a patient treated with antithyroid drugs. The source is a female donor with Graves disease. This chain connects TRBV20-1 to TRBJ2-5, with a weak D call TRBD2 (6 bases). Here the CDR3 reads CSAPQPRSGGETQYF. CDR3 sequence (DNA): TGCAGTGCTCCTCAACCTCGGTCCGGGGGAGAGACCCAGTACTTC.